The clone carrying this T cell receptor (beta chain) has a count of ten or more. The germline CDR1 and CDR2 sequences are LNHDA and SQIVND (reference sequence). V dropped 6 bases and J dropped 6 bases, with 8 bases sitting between them. The CDR3 extends over 12 amino acids. This record belongs to a study of T cells in Graves' hyperthyroidism and ophthalmopathy. Amplification targeted TCR beta CDR3 regions from RNA transcripts. First-round RT-PCR with HTBI primers amplified the TCR CDR3 region. MiXCR, run by TCRdb on the multiplex PCR reads, gives a single entry per CDR3 protein. This table holds some 800,000 distinct CDR3 sequences, roughly 40% found once.

The source of this sequence is a man aged 18 to 29 with Graves' hyperthyroidism. The sample was blood. J is TRBJ2-2 and V is TRBV19; the D gene is possibly TRBD1 (5 bases). DNA of the CDR3: TGTGCCAGTAGAACAGGCTCCGGGGAGCTGTTTTTT. Translated: CASRTGSGELFF.